This T cell receptor beta chain was documented in a study of CD8 T cells in Susac syndrome. Random hexamers served to reverse transcribe roughly 0.45 to 1 ug RNA. The TCR beta CDR3 was amplified by immunoSEQ multiplex PCR across 54 Vbeta, 13 Jbeta. TCRdb called the immunoSEQ multiplex PCR reads again in MiXCR, with one record for every CDR3 protein. The sample contains 110,000 or so distinct CDR3 sequences, roughly 91% of which appear only once. CD8+ and CD4+ T cells taken from blood had their TCR beta sequenced. This CDR3 is 13 amino acids long. Trimming removed 3 bases from V and 1 base from J, with 3 bases in between.

The TCR was taken from a human donor in good health. The sequenced material came from CD4+ T cells from PBMCs. The chain is built from TRBV12-3 or TRBV12-4 and TRBJ2-2; D not resolved. DNA for the CDR3: TGTGCCAGCAGTTTTTGGAACACCGGGGAGCTGTTTTTT. Amino acids: CASSFWNTGELFF.